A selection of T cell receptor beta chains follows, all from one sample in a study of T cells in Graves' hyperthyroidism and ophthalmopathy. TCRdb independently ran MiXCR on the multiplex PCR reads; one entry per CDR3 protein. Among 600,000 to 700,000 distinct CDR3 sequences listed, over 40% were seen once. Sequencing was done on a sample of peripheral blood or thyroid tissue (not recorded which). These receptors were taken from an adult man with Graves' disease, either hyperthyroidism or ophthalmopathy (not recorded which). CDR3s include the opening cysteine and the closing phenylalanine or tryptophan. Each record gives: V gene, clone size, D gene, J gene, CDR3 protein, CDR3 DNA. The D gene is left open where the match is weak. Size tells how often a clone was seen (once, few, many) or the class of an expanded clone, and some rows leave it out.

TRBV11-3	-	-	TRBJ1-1	CASSFNMGTEAFF	TGTGCCAGCAGCTTTAATATGGGCACTGAAGCTTTCTTT
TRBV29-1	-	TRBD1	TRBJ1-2	CSGGQGAFGYTF	TGCAGCGGGGGACAGGGGGCGTTTGGCTACACCTTC
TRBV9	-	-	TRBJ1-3	CASSRGRSENTIYF	TGTGCCAGCAGCAGGGGCCGCTCTGAAAACACCATATATTTT
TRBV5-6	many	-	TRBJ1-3	CASSLSGLFSGNTIYF	TGTGCCAGCAGCTTGAGTGGACTGTTCTCTGGAAACACCATATATTTT
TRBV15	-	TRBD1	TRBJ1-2	CATRSIGTGTHYGYTF	TGTGCCACCAGGTCGATCGGGACAGGCACCCACTATGGCTACACCTTC
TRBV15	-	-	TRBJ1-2	CATSPGVYGYTF	TGTGCCACCAGCCCGGGTGTCTATGGCTACACCTTC
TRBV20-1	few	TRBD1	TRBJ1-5	CSAGDRAYQPQHF	TGCAGTGCCGGGGACAGGGCTTATCAGCCCCAGCATTTT
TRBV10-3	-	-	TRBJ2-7	CASSLVRHPPYEQYF	TGTGCCAGCAGTTTAGTCCGACACCCACCCTACGAGCAGTACTTC
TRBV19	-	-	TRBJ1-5	CASSIGWGEGQPQHF	TGTGCCAGTAGTATAGGTTGGGGGGAGGGGCAGCCCCAGCATTTT
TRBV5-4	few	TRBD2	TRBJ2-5	CASSQGWGGTQYF	TGTGCCAGCAGCCAAGGATGGGGGGGGACCCAGTACTTC
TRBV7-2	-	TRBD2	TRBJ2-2	CASSPTGLAGGFGSGELFF	TGTGCCAGCAGCCCGACGGGACTAGCGGGAGGGTTCGGGTCCGGGGAGCTGTTTTTT
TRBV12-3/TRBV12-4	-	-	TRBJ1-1	CASSYSGRGRYTEAFF	TGTGCCAGCAGTTACTCGGGCAGGGGAAGGTACACTGAAGCTTTCTTT
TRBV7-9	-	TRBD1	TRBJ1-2	CASSMGQGSNYGYTF	TGTGCCAGCAGCATGGGACAGGGGAGTAACTATGGCTACACCTTC
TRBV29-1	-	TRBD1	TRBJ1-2	CSVAGTGRYGYTF	TGCAGCGTTGCCGGGACAGGGCGCTATGGCTACACCTTC
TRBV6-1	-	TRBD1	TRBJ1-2	CASSEAGGKDYGYTF	TGTGCCAGCAGTGAAGCAGGGGGCAAGGACTATGGCTACACCTTC
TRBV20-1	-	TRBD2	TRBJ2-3	CSARDWGGNTDTQYF	TGCAGTGCTAGAGATTGGGGGGGAAACACAGATACGCAGTATTTT
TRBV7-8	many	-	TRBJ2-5	CASSLDEGSQYF	TGTGCCAGCAGCTTAGATGAGGGGTCCCAGTACTTC
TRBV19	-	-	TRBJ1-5	CASTPLGGLRNQPQHF	TGTGCCAGTACTCCGTTGGGGGGGCTTCGCAATCAGCCCCAGCATTTT
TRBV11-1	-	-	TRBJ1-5	CASSHTGPDQPQHF	TGTGCCAGCAGCCACACAGGCCCCGATCAGCCCCAGCATTTT
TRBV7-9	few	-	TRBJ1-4	CASRRSGGNNEKLFF	TGTGCCAGCAGGCGAAGTGGGGGAAATAATGAAAAACTGTTTTTT
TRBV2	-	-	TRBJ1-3	CASRPRRTVASGNTIYF	TGTGCCAGTCGTCCCCGACGGACAGTAGCCTCTGGAAACACCATATATTTT
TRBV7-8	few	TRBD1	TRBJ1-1	CASSLAQGTNTEAFF	TGTGCCAGCAGCTTAGCACAGGGGACGAACACTGAAGCTTTCTTT
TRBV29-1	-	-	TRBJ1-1	CSVASGAHLDLITEAFF	TGCAGCGTTGCGTCGGGGGCGCATTTGGACTTGATCACTGAAGCTTTCTTT
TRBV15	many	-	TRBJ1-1	CATSRQGHRVDTEAFF	TGTGCCACCAGCAGACAGGGACATAGGGTGGACACTGAAGCTTTCTTT
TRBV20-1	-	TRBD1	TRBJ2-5	CSARGQGWMETQYF	TGCAGTGCTAGAGGACAGGGGTGGATGGAGACCCAGTACTTC
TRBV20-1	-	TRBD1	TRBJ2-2	CSAVRTGANTGELFF	TGCAGTGCCGTCCGGACAGGGGCGAACACCGGGGAGCTGTTTTTT
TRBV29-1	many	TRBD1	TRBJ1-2	CSVEGDRHYGYTF	TGCAGCGTTGAAGGGGACAGACACTATGGCTACACCTTC
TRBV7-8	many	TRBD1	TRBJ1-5	CASSLEGGVNQPQHF	TGTGCCAGCAGCTTAGAAGGGGGCGTGAATCAGCCCCAGCATTTT
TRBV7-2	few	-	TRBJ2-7	CASSYQGAGGSAEQYF	TGTGCCAGCAGTTACCAGGGGGCGGGAGGTTCGGCCGAGCAGTACTTC
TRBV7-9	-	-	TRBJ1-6	CASSAGGSSYNSPLHF	TGTGCCAGCAGTGCAGGCGGAAGCTCCTATAATTCACCCCTCCACTTT
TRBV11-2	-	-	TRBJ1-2	CASSQEKGGVYGYTF	TGTGCCAGCAGCCAAGAAAAGGGGGGTGTCTATGGCTACACCTTC
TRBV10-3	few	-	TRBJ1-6	CASSQSNSPLHF	TGTGCCAGCAGTCAGTCTAATTCACCCCTCCACTTT
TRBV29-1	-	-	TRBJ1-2	CSVSTRTDYGYTF	TGCAGCGTTTCCACCAGGACAGACTATGGCTACACCTTC
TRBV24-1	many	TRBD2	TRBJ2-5	CATSAPTSGSPETQYF	TGTGCCACCAGTGCCCCGACTAGCGGGAGTCCAGAGACCCAGTACTTC
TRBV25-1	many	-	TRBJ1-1	CASRELTGKAFF	TGTGCCAGCAGGGAATTGACAGGAAAAGCTTTCTTT
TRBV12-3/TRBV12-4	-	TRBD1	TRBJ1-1	CASSLGQGAYEAFF	TGTGCCAGCAGTTTAGGACAGGGAGCCTATGAAGCTTTCTTT
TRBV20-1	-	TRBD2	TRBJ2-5	CSARFLWGGLAGESFETQYF	TGCAGTGCTAGGTTCCTTTGGGGGGGGCTAGCGGGAGAATCTTTCGAGACCCAGTACTTC
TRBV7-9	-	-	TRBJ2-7	CASSYLGGVTSYEQYF	TGTGCCAGCAGCTACCTCGGGGGCGTCACATCCTACGAGCAGTACTTC
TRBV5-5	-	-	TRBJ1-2	CASSSSFSPNYGYTF	TGTGCCAGCAGCTCATCCTTTTCTCCGAACTATGGCTACACCTTC
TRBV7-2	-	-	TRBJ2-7	CASSLAMGWQGGGEQYF	TGTGCCAGCAGCTTAGCAATGGGATGGCAGGGGGGCGGCGAGCAGTACTTC
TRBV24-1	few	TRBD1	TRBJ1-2	CATSDSGQGVGGYTF	TGTGCCACCAGTGATTCAGGACAGGGGGTAGGTGGCTACACCTTC
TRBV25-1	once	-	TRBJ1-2	CASSEPTPGSYGYTF	TGTGCCAGCAGTGAACCCACTCCGGGATCCTATGGCTACACCTTC
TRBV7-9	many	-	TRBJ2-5	CASSVPGTLQETQYF	TGTGCCAGCAGCGTGCCCGGGACATTACAAGAGACCCAGTACTTC
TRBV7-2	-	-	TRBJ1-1	CASSLARERTEAFF	TGTGCCAGCAGCTTAGCCAGGGAGAGGACTGAAGCTTTCTTT
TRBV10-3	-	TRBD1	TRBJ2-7	CAISESPGQEGAEQYF	TGTGCCATCAGTGAGTCTCCGGGACAGGAGGGTGCCGAGCAGTACTTC
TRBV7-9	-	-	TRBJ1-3	CASSLQGTSGNTIYF	TGTGCCAGCAGCTTACAGGGAACCTCTGGAAACACCATATATTTT
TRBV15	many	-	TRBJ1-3	CATSSVVGNTIYF	TGTGCCACCAGCAGCGTAGTCGGAAACACCATATATTTT
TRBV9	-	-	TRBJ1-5	CASSPPQGQPQHF	TGTGCCAGCAGCCCCCCCCAAGGACAGCCCCAGCATTTT
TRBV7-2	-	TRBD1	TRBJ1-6	CASRWTGAFSPLHF	TGTGCCAGCAGGTGGACAGGGGCGTTTTCACCCCTCCACTTT
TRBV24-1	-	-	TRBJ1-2	CATSEEGSNYGYTF	TGTGCCACCAGTGAAGAGGGATCTAACTATGGCTACACCTTC